This T cell receptor (beta chain) was profiled in a study of immune evolution from preneoplasia to lung adenocarcinoma. The CDR3 consists of 14 residues. Trimming removed 10 bases from V and 4 bases from J; junction bases left unmatched: 9. Germline V gene data show CDR1 as LNHDA and CDR2 as SQIVND (reference sequence). Libraries were prepared by immunoSEQ multiplex PCR; TCRdb keeps only in-frame clonotypes and omits some of them. The data contain approximately 26,000 clones, approximately 69% of them singletons. Nucleic acids came from premalignant or tumor cells enriched by macro-dissection. The clonotype was recovered from a person aged 55-75 years with invasive lung adenocarcinoma. Some clones in this sample may be carry-over from other donors' samples. Sequenced: FFPE invasive lung adenocarcinoma tissue. The chain carries TRBV19 and TRBJ2-1, with 8 bases that match TRBD1. The CDR3 DNA reads TGTGCCACTATAGACAGGGGATTTTACAATGAGCAGTTCTTC. The encoded protein is CATIDRGFYNEQFF.